The present T cell receptor beta chain was sequenced within a study of blood T cell repertoires in COVID-19. In germline, CDR1 is KGHSY, CDR2 FQNENV. The V end was cut by 4 bases, the J end by 2 bases, with 4 bases between. The CDR3 extends over 12 amino acids. The recovered donors of Cohort 3 showed two negative PCRs, clearance, or symptom resolution. The data were produced by immunoSEQ multiplex PCR, yet TCRdb's version contains in-frame clones alone and is incomplete. This sample yields around 330,000 clones, of which about 88% are seen a single time; over 8% belongs to the top ten. The V and J genes are TRBV16 and TRBJ2-3; no firm D call. Sequenced sample: PBMCs or T cells enriched from blood (not recorded which). The sequence came from a woman in her thirties or forties who had recovered from COVID-19. Here the CDR3 DNA reads TGTGCCAGCAGCCTAGTCACAGATACGCAGTATTTT. Translation gives CASSLVTDTQYF.